One sample yielded the 30 T cell receptor beta chains listed below, sequenced in a study of blood T cell repertoires in COVID-19. Libraries were prepared by immunoSEQ multiplex PCR; TCRdb keeps only in-frame clonotypes and omits some of them. The sample lists 150,000 to 190,000 clones, around 85% seen once, with about 2.4% in the top ten. Sequencing used peripheral blood. These receptors were obtained from a woman in her seventies with acute or convalescent COVID-19.

The chain employs TRBV19 and TRBJ2-3; TRBD2 matches 9 bases. The CDR3 has 16 residues. Trimming removed 5 bases from V and 4 bases from J; junction bases left unmatched: 10. Germline assignment: CDR1 LNHDA and CDR2 SQIVND (reference sequence). CDR3 region: CASSDPRGGGSDTQYF. DNA for the CDR3: TGTGCCAGTAGTGACCCGCGGGGGGGCGGGTCAGATACGCAGTATTTT.

V usage is TRBV12-3 or TRBV12-4 and J usage is TRBJ1-2; tentatively, D is TRBD1 (6 bases). The CDR3 is 13 amino acids. V dropped 6 bases and J dropped 7 bases, with 15 bases sitting between them. CDR3 in DNA: TGTGCCAGCAGCTATTCGGGACAAACTGGCTACACCTTC. Its protein is CASSYSGQTGYTF.

The chain uses TRBV6-5 and TRBJ2-7; 7 nucleotides align to TRBD2. J was trimmed by 2 bases and V by 7 bases; bases with no gene match: 8. The CDR3 covers 14 residues. The germline gives CDR1 MNHEY, CDR2 SVGAGI. The CDR3 DNA reads TGTGCCAGCAAAGTCATAGGACTAGCCTACGAGCAGTACTTC. This codes for CASKVIGLAYEQYF.

This sequence joins TRBV5-1 and TRBJ2-2, with D perhaps matching TRBD2 (5 bases). The CDR3 is 15 residues long. Trimming took 3 bases from V and 3 from J, leaving 12 bases between them. The germline gives CDR1 SGHRS, CDR2 YFSETQ. DNA of the CDR3: TGCGCCAGCAGCTCCCGAGGGCCTTACACCGGGGAGCTGTTTTTT. Translated: CASSSRGPYTGELFF.

CDR3 residues: CASSEAVITYGYTF. For the CDR3, the DNA is TGTGCCAGCAGTGAAGCCGTAATAACTTATGGCTACACCTTC. The chain couples TRBV2 to TRBJ1-2; D remains unclear. The CDR3 contains 14 residues. CDR1 is SNHLY, CDR2 FYNNEI, per germline. V lost 0 bases and J lost 5, with 10 bases in between.

The chain uses TRBV3-1 (or the pseudogene TRBV3-2) and TRBJ2-4; 12 bases fit TRBD2. The CDR3 runs to 18 residues. Per the germline V gene, CDR1 is LGHDT and CDR2 is YNNKEL (reference sequence). J gave up 1 base and V 8 bases, and 12 bases lay outside the gene matches. The CDR3 here is CASASSGGDFSAKNIQYF. For the CDR3, the DNA is TGTGCCAGCGCCTCTAGCGGGGGGGATTTTTCTGCCAAAAACATTCAGTACTTC.

The chain couples TRBV7-2 to TRBJ1-6; D unclear. CDR3 length: 13 amino acids. Trimming cost V 5 bases and J 9 bases, with 11 bases left between them. Looked up from germline, CDR1 is SGHTA and CDR2 is FQGNSA. The CDR3 loop reads CASSGEGGSPLHF. CDR3 sequence (DNA): TGTGCCAGCAGCGGGGAGGGTGGTTCACCCCTCCACTTT.

The V call is TRBV28, the J call TRBJ1-3, with D uncertain. V was trimmed by 3 bases and J by 0 bases, leaving 12 bases between them. This CDR3 contains 16 residues. Germline loops: CDR1 MDHEN, CDR2 SYDVKM. The CDR3 loop reads CASSFGYSLSGNTIYF. The CDR3 bases are TGTGCCAGCAGTTTTGGCTACAGCCTCTCTGGAAACACCATATATTTT.

This clone occurred once. The rearrangement links TRBV7-3 to TRBJ2-7; TRBD2 aligns across 8 bases. V lost 4 bases and J lost 5; bases outside the gene matches: 4. The germline V gene has CDR1 SGHTA and CDR2 FQGTGA. This CDR3 is 13 amino acids long. CDR3 bases: TGTGCCAGCAGCTCGGGAGGGGATAACGAGCAGTACTTC. Residues: CASSSGGDNEQYF.

The chain joins TRBV5-1 to TRBJ2-7; 8 bases align to TRBD2. CDR1 and CDR2 from the germline V gene are SGHRS and YFSETQ. CDR3 length equals 15 residues. The junction had 9 bases not matched to a gene; V was cut back by 3 bases and J by 4 bases. CDR3 sequence reads: CASSYRPGLGYEQYF. CDR3 DNA: TGCGCCAGCAGCTACCGACCGGGACTAGGGTACGAGCAGTACTTC.

The chain joins TRBV4-2 to TRBJ1-1, with 7 bases matching TRBD1. J gave up 6 bases and V 0 bases, and 7 bases lay outside the gene matches. Germline-derived CDR1 and CDR2 are LGHNA and YNFKEQ. CDR3 length: 15 amino acids. CDR3 sequence reads: CASSQEARGRSEAFF. For the CDR3, the DNA is TGTGCCAGCAGCCAAGAAGCCAGGGGGAGGTCTGAAGCTTTCTTT.

The chain couples TRBV11-2 to TRBJ2-7; D not certain. Germline V gives CDR1 SGHAT, CDR2 FQNNGV. Trimming removed 1 base from V and 0 bases from J, with 7 bases in between. The CDR3 is 14 amino acids. The CDR3 DNA sequence: TGTGCCAGCAGCTTAGGCTACGTCTCCTACGAGCAGTACTTC. This translates into CASSLGYVSYEQYF.

The J gene is TRBJ2-5, the V gene TRBV27; D is undetermined. The V gene's germline CDR1 is MNHEY and CDR2 SMNVEV (reference sequence). The CDR3 spans 15 residues. Trimming took off 5 bases at V and 1 base at J, with 14 bases between the two ends. CDR3 amino acids: CASSLYGRSQETQYF. DNA for the CDR3: TGTGCCAGCAGTCTCTACGGAAGGAGCCAAGAGACCCAGTACTTC.

The sample holds one count of this clone. V is TRBV11-2 and J is TRBJ1-4, with D hard to call. This CDR3 is built from 12 residues. Germline values: CDR1 SGHAT, CDR2 FQNNGV. The ends were cut back, 5 bases at V and 6 bases at J, with 7 bases in the middle. The CDR3 sequence is CASSREDEKLFF. In DNA form, the CDR3 reads TGTGCCAGCAGCAGGGAGGATGAAAAACTGTTTTTT.

This clone was picked up one time. This chain joins TRBV7-9 and TRBJ1-2; 7 positions match TRBD1. This CDR3 has 15 amino acids. Germline V lookup: CDR1 SEHNR, CDR2 FQNEAQ (reference sequence). After removal of 5 bases from V and 4 bases from J, the junction contained 10 bases not matched to a gene. The CDR3 reads CASSIETGSGYGYTF. The CDR3 DNA reads as TGTGCCAGCAGCATAGAGACAGGGTCGGGCTATGGCTACACCTTC. The complete variable domain, with remaining parts taken from reference TRBV7-9 and TRBJ1-2, reads DTGVSQNPRHKITKRGQNVTFRCDPISEHNRLYWYRQTLGQGPEFLTYFQNEAQLEKSRLLSDRFSAERPKGSFSTLEIQRTEQGDSAMYLCASSIETGSGYGYTFGSGTRLTVV.

This chain joins TRBV29-1 and TRBJ1-3, with D possibly matching TRBD1 (5 bases). The V gene lost 3 bases and the J gene lost 0 bases, with 12 bases spanning the gap. Germline CDR1 SQVTM, CDR2 ANQGSEA. CDR3 length equals 15 residues. CDR3 in amino acids: CSVEGTVSSGNTIYF. CDR3 sequence (DNA): TGCAGCGTTGAGGGGACTGTATCCTCTGGAAACACCATATATTTT.

The V and J genes are TRBV12-3 or TRBV12-4 and TRBJ2-5; 7 bases fit TRBD1. Trimming at V came to 6 bases and at J to 2 bases, leaving 3 bases not matched to a gene. The CDR3 length is 13 residues. CDR3 sequence (DNA): TGTGCCAGCAGCCCGGGACAGCAAGAGACCCAGTACTTC. Translated, it gives CASSPGQQETQYF.

J is TRBJ1-1 and V is TRBV27; D call uncertain. The V and J ends lost 5 bases and 1 base respectively, with 8 bases between them. The germline V gene encodes CDR1 MNHEY and CDR2 SMNVEV (reference sequence). The CDR3 covers 13 residues. CDR3 protein: CASSRTWNTEAFF. CDR3 nucleotides: TGTGCCAGCAGTCGCACATGGAACACTGAAGCTTTCTTT.

The chain has TRBV6-2 or TRBV6-3 and TRBJ1-2; D is undetermined. CDR1 and CDR2 from the germline V gene are MNHEY and SVGEGT. The CDR3 spans 14 residues. The ends were cut back, 4 bases at V and 7 bases at J, with 16 bases in the middle. CDR3 amino acids: CASSSLARGFGYTF. The CDR3 coding sequence is TGTGCCAGCAGTTCCTTGGCCCGGGGATTTGGCTACACCTTC.

This rearrangement joins TRBV6-2 or TRBV6-3 to TRBJ1-5, with 7 bases fitting TRBD1. The V and J ends lost 4 bases and 7 bases, in that order; junction bases with no gene match: 7. Germline V gives CDR1 MNHEY, CDR2 SVGEGT. This CDR3 is built from 14 residues. The CDR3 loop is CASSFGTEGQPQHF. The CDR3 bases are TGTGCCAGCAGTTTCGGGACAGAGGGACAGCCCCAGCATTTT.

The chain has TRBV6-5 and TRBJ1-4; maybe TRBD1 (6 bases). V lost 6 bases, J lost 4 bases, and 15 bases lay in between. This CDR3 is 15 amino acids long. Germline V gene lookup returns CDR1 MNHEY and CDR2 SVGAGI. CDR3 loop: CASRSGGQGNEKLFF. The DNA for the CDR3 is TGTGCCAGCAGATCGGGGGGGCAGGGTAATGAAAAACTGTTTTTT.

The rearrangement uses TRBV19 and TRBJ1-2, with a tentative D call TRBD1 (5 bases). The CDR3 spans 12 residues. The V gene lost 7 bases and the J gene lost 3 bases, with 9 bases spanning the gap. The V gene's germline CDR1 is LNHDA and CDR2 SQIVND (reference sequence). In DNA, the CDR3 is TGTGCCAGTACCCGGGGGTACTATGGCTACACCTTC. Translated: CASTRGYYGYTF.

This clone was detected once. The rearrangement uses TRBV21-1 and TRBJ1-1. TRBV21-1 is a listed pseudogene. The CDR3 spans 18 residues. CDR3 nucleotides: TGTGCCAGCAGCAAAGAGTGGGAACGGGACTTCGAGAACACTGAAGCTTTCTTT. It encodes CASSKEWERDFENTEAFF.

The chain joins TRBV2 to TRBJ2-4, with D maybe TRBD2 (6 bases). The germline V gene has CDR1 SNHLY and CDR2 FYNNEI. The V gene lost 1 base and the J gene lost 6 bases, with 16 bases spanning the gap. The CDR3 runs 16 residues. The CDR3 is CASSEGRRGRVNIQYF. CDR3 nucleotides: TGTGCCAGCAGTGAAGGGAGGAGGGGCCGGGTAAACATTCAGTACTTC.

CDR3 residues: CASSVSGTDTQYF. For the CDR3, the DNA is TGTGCCAGCAGCGTTTCAGGTACAGATACGCAGTATTTT. The rearrangement uses TRBV13 and TRBJ2-3; D is undetermined. The V gene lost 5 bases and the J gene lost 3 bases, with 9 bases spanning the gap. The CDR3 covers 13 residues. Germline values: CDR1 PRHDT, CDR2 FYEKMQ (reference sequence).

The chain employs TRBV7-9 and TRBJ1-5; possible D gene TRBD1, 5 bases. Trimming shortened V by 2 bases and J by 0 bases, and 8 bases separated the two germline ends. The CDR3 consists of 15 residues. Germline loops: CDR1 SEHNR, CDR2 FQNEAQ (reference sequence). As DNA, the CDR3 is TGTGCCAGCAGCTTAACAACAGGTAGCAATCAGCCCCAGCATTTT. Protein: CASSLTTGSNQPQHF.

The chain combines TRBV14 with TRBJ2-3, with a possible D match to TRBD2 (6 bases). Germline V CDR1 and CDR2: SGHDN, FVKESK. CDR3 length: 13 amino acids. V was trimmed by 1 base and J by 9 bases, leaving 11 bases between them. The CDR3 loop reads CASSQGRARTQYF. In DNA, the CDR3 is TGTGCCAGCAGCCAAGGGAGGGCGAGGACGCAGTATTTT.

The chain joins TRBV10-1 to TRBJ1-2; the match to TRBD1 covers 7 bases. From germline, CDR1 is WNHNN and CDR2 SYGVQD (reference sequence). This CDR3 is built from 14 residues. The V and J ends lost 3 bases and 5 bases, in that order; junction bases with no gene match: 6. The CDR3 here is CASSDGGGEYGYTF. The CDR3 DNA reads TGCGCCAGCAGTGATGGAGGGGGCGAGTATGGCTACACCTTC.

This clone was seen once. The rearrangement joins TRBV7-5 to TRBJ2-7; whether TRBD2, the table's D call, matches the DNA was not checked. TRBV7-5 is a listed pseudogene. The CDR3 extends over 15 amino acids. CDR3 coding DNA: TGTGCCAGAAGCTTCGAGGTTCCCAAATCCTACGAGCAGTACTTC. It translates to CARSFEVPKSYEQYF.

The chain combines TRBV19 with TRBJ1-1, with TRBD1 identical over 12 bases. Germline V gene lookup returns CDR1 LNHDA and CDR2 SQIVND (reference sequence). The CDR3 length is 15 residues. The V segment lost 7 bases and the J segment 5 bases; nucleotides outside the gene matches: 8. The CDR3 loop reads CASTGDRGRRTEAFF. Written as DNA, the CDR3 is TGTGCCAGTACGGGGGACAGGGGGCGTAGGACTGAAGCTTTCTTT.